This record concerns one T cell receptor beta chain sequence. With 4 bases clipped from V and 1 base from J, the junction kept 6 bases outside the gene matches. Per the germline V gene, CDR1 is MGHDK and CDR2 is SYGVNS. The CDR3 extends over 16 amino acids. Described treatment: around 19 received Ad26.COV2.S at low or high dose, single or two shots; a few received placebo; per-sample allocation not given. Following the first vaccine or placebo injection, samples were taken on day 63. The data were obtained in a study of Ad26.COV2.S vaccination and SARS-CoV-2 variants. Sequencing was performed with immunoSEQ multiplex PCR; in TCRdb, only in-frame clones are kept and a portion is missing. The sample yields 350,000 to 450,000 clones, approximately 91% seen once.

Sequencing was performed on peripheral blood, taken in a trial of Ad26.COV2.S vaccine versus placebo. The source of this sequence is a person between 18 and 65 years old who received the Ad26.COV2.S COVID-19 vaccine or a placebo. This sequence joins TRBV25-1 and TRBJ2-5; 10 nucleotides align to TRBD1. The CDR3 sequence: CASSVRRTGGQETQYF. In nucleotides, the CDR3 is TGTGCCAGCAGTGTAAGGAGGACAGGGGGCCAAGAGACCCAGTACTTC. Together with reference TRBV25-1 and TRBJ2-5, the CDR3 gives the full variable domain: EADIYQTPRYLVIGTGKKITLECSQTMGHDKMYWYQQDPGMELHLIHYSYGVNSTEKGDLSSESTVSRIRTEHFPLTLESARPSHTSQYLCASSVRRTGGQETQYFGPGTRLLVL.